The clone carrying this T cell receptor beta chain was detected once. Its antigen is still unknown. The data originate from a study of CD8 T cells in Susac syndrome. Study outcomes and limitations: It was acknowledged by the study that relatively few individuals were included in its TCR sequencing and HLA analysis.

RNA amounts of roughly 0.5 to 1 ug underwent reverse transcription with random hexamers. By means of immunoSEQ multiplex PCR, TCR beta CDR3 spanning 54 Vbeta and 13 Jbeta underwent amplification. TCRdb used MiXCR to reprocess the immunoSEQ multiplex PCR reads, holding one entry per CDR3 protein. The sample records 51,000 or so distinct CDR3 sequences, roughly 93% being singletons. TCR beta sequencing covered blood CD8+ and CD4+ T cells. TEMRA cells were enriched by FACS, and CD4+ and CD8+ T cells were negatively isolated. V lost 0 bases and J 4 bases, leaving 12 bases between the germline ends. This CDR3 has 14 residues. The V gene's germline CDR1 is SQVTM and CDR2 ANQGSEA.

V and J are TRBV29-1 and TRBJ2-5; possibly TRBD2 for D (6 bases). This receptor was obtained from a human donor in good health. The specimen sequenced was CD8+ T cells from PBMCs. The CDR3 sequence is CSVEDRGNGETQYF. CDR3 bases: TGCAGCGTTGAAGATCGGGGGAACGGAGAGACCCAGTACTTC.